The 16 T cell receptor beta chains below were found in one sample sequenced in a study of blood T cell repertoires in COVID-19. Sequenced by immunoSEQ multiplex PCR; TCRdb stores in-frame clones only, minus some. The sample includes about 170,000 clones, more than 65% of them seen just once. Sequencing used peripheral blood. These receptors were obtained from a human donor with acute or convalescent COVID-19. The donor label of this sample is uncertain.

This clone has just one count. The chain joins TRBV18 to TRBJ1-5, with D possibly TRBD1 on 6 matching bases. Trimming took 2 bases from V and 4 from J, leaving 15 bases between them. Germline values: CDR1 KGHSH, CDR2 LQKENI. The CDR3 contains 16 residues. CDR3 loop: CASSPTGSLVNQPQHF. The CDR3 DNA follows: TGTGCCAGCTCACCAACAGGGAGTTTAGTGAATCAGCCCCAGCATTTT.

The gene calls are TRBV2 and TRBJ2-3; tentative D call: TRBD2 (5 bases). V was clipped by 6 bases and J by 0 bases, with 10 bases between them. Germline CDR1 is SNHLY and CDR2 is FYNNEI. This CDR3 is 14 amino acids long. CDR3 in DNA: TGTGCCAGCAGAGGGCGGGTTAGCACAGATACGCAGTATTTT. It translates to CASRGRVSTDTQYF.

The chain combines TRBV6-2 or TRBV6-3 with TRBJ2-2; TRBD1 matches at 7 bases. This CDR3 has 17 amino acids. The V and J ends lost 2 bases and 1 base, in that order; junction bases with no gene match: 7. CDR1 is MNHEY, CDR2 SVGEGT, per germline. CDR3 DNA: TGTGCCAGCAGTTACCTTCGTGCAGGGGGGAACACCGGGGAGCTGTTTTTT. The encoded protein is CASSYLRAGGNTGELFF.

The chain recombines TRBV29-1 with TRBJ2-6; 8 positions agree with TRBD1. Trimming at V came to 4 bases and at J to 0 bases, leaving 5 bases not matched to a gene. Germline CDR1 SQVTM, CDR2 ANQGSEA. The CDR3 is 16 amino acids. CDR3 sequence (DNA): TGCAGCGTTGCGGGGACAGGAGTCTCTGGGGCCAACGTCCTGACTTTC. This codes for CSVAGTGVSGANVLTF.

V usage is TRBV21-1 and J usage is TRBJ1-5; no check of the table's D call, TRBD1, against the DNA was made. TRBV21-1 is shown as a pseudogene. There are 15 residues in the CDR3. The CDR3 region is CASNPDREISQPQHF. The DNA of the CDR3 is TGTGCCAGCAACCCCGACAGGGAGATAAGCCAGCCCCAGCATTTT.

This clone was seen once. The chain joins TRBV30 to TRBJ2-6; D is unclear. Germline loops: CDR1 GTSNPN, CDR2 SVGIG (reference sequence). This CDR3 spans 12 amino acids. Trimming stripped 4 bases from V and 5 bases from J, with 6 bases between. The CDR3 sequence is CAWNARANVLTF. CDR3 sequence (DNA): TGTGCCTGGAACGCTAGGGCCAACGTCCTGACTTTC.

The CDR3 DNA reads TGCGCCAGCAGTTTTAGCGGGGAGGAGACCCAGTACTTC. The encoded protein is CASSFSGEETQYF. The chain carries TRBV5-1 and TRBJ2-5; 8 bases agree with TRBD2. Germline V gene data show CDR1 as SGHRS and CDR2 as YFSETQ. V lost 5 bases to trimming and J lost 5 bases; unmatched junction nucleotides: 5. CDR3 length: 13 residues.

This sequence joins TRBV7-3 and TRBJ2-3; 8 nucleotides line up with TRBD2. Germline CDR1 reads SGHTA; CDR2 reads FQGTGA. V shed 5 bases, J shed 3 bases, and the junction held 1 base outside the gene matches. This CDR3 contains 13 residues. DNA of the CDR3: TGTGCCAGCAGCGCGGGGGGAACAGATACGCAGTATTTT. Residues: CASSAGGTDTQYF.

The V gene is TRBV29-1, the J gene TRBJ1-2; unclear D gene. Per the germline V gene, CDR1 is SQVTM and CDR2 is ANQGSEA. This CDR3 is built from 13 residues. V lost 7 bases, J lost 4 bases, and 16 bases lay in between. The CDR3 nucleotides are TGCAGCGCCCTGAGCGCCGGGAGCTATGGCTACACCTTC. It specifies CSALSAGSYGYTF.

The V call is TRBV11-2, the J call TRBJ2-7; 12 positions match TRBD2. In germline, CDR1 is SGHAT, CDR2 FQNNGV. Trimming cost V 1 base and J 0 bases; bases outside gene matches: 4. This CDR3 is built from 17 residues. CDR3 bases: TGTGCCAGCAGCTTAGCCCCGACTAGCGGGAGCTCCTACGAGCAGTACTTC. This translates into CASSLAPTSGSSYEQYF. Together with reference TRBV11-2 and TRBJ2-7, the CDR3 gives the full variable domain: EAGVAQSPRYKIIEKRQSVAFWCNPISGHATLYWYQQILGQGPKLLIQFQNNGVVDDSQLPKDRFSAERLKGVDSTLKIQPAKLEDSAVYLCASSLAPTSGSSYEQYFGPGTRLTVT.

The V call is TRBV19, the J call TRBJ2-2; D is possibly TRBD2 (7 bases). The length of the CDR3 is 16 residues. Looked up from germline, CDR1 is LNHDA and CDR2 is SQIVND (reference sequence). The V end was cut by 1 base, the J end by 4 bases, with 13 bases between. The CDR3: CASSIVQGGRTGELFF. DNA for the CDR3: TGTGCCAGTAGTATAGTACAGGGAGGGCGCACCGGGGAGCTGTTTTTT.

The chain couples TRBV18 to TRBJ1-1, with D hard to call. The CDR3 extends over 13 amino acids. Trimming stripped 3 bases from V and 6 bases from J, with 11 bases between. The germline V gene has CDR1 KGHSH and CDR2 LQKENI. This CDR3 reads CASSPTRDAEAFF. In DNA form, the CDR3 reads TGTGCCAGCTCACCGACACGAGACGCTGAAGCTTTCTTT.

This chain uses TRBV27 with TRBJ1-1; 7 bases match TRBD1. The CDR3 contains 16 residues. Per germline, CDR1 MNHEY and CDR2 SMNVEV (reference sequence). V lost 2 bases, J lost 1 base, and 7 bases stayed unmatched. CDR3 residues: CASSLVQGLPNTEAFF. As DNA, the CDR3 is TGTGCCAGCAGTTTAGTACAGGGGCTACCGAACACTGAAGCTTTCTTT.

The V gene is TRBV5-1, the J gene TRBJ2-5; 11 nucleotides agree with TRBD2. This CDR3 contains 14 residues. Germline CDR1 and CDR2: SGHRS and YFSETQ. The V and J ends lost 2 bases and 5 bases, in that order; junction bases with no gene match: 2. This CDR3 is CASSFGTSGETQYF. For the CDR3, the DNA is TGCGCCAGCAGCTTCGGGACTAGCGGCGAGACCCAGTACTTC.

The V gene is TRBV11-3, the J gene TRBJ1-2; D unresolved. The CDR3 consists of 13 residues. Germline assignment: CDR1 SGHNT and CDR2 YENEEA. Deletions cut 5 bases from V and 8 bases from J, with 15 bases between. CDR3: CASSVEDGLGYTF. The CDR3 DNA reads TGTGCCAGCAGCGTTGAGGACGGACTGGGCTACACCTTC.

This CDR3 is CASSNKLAGVYEQYF. DNA for the CDR3: TGTGCCAGTAGTAATAAGCTAGCGGGAGTTTACGAGCAGTACTTC. The chain recombines TRBV19 with TRBJ2-7, with 10 bases identical to TRBD2. Germline CDR1 is LNHDA and CDR2 is SQIVND (reference sequence). The CDR3 covers 15 residues. V gave up 4 bases and J gave up 4 bases; unmatched junction bases: 7. Full variable domain (remainder filled in from reference TRBV19 and TRBJ2-7): DGGITQSPKYLFRKEGQNVTLSCEQNLNHDAMYWYRQDPGQGLRLIYYSQIVNDFQKGDIAEGYSVSREKKESFPLTVTSAQKNPTAFYLCASSNKLAGVYEQYFGPGTRLTVT.